The 4 T cell receptor beta chains given below trace back to one sample, sequenced in a study of CXCR3-negative and CXCR3-positive naive CD8 T cells. Study results and limitations: Relative to CXCR3-negative naive cells, CXCR3-positive naive cells had more hydrophobic TRB CDR3s.

No antigen has been identified for these receptors. 5' RACE with UMI labels generated the TRB cDNA libraries. Following a re-call of the 5' RACE reads, TCRdb has one entry per CDR3 protein and lacks DNA. This sample contains 6,500 to 8,000 distinct CDR3 sequences. The specimen was naive CXCR3+ CD8+ T cells from blood. The subset: CD45RO-CCR7+CD27+CD95- naive CD8+ T cells expressing CXCR3 (TNR3+). The receptors come from a human donor in good health. Some clones in this sample may be carry-over from other donors' samples.

The V call is TRBV28, the J call TRBJ2-1; lacking DNA, the TRBD2 call made by TCRdb goes unchecked. Germline V gene lookup returns CDR1 MDHEN and CDR2 SYDVKM. The CDR3 covers 18 residues. The CDR3 loop is CASSFATSGVSSYNEQFF.

The CDR3 sequence is CSVEGPGHEAFF. The rearrangement joins TRBV29-1 to TRBJ1-1; TCRdb returns TRBD1, unconfirmable since there is no DNA. The length of the CDR3 is 12 residues. CDR1 SQVTM and CDR2 ANQGSEA come from the germline V gene. Full variable domain (outside the CDR3, taken from reference TRBV29-1 and TRBJ1-1): SAVISQKPSRDICQRGTSLTIQCQVDSQVTMMFWYRQQPGQSLTLIATANQGSEATYESGFVIDKFPISRPNLTFSTLTVSNMSPEDSSIYLCSVEGPGHEAFFGQGTRLTVV.

The rearrangement joins TRBV29-1 to TRBJ2-1; as DNA is missing, the TRBD2 call by TCRdb cannot be tested. This CDR3 contains 19 residues. CDR1 is SQVTM, CDR2 ANQGSEA, per germline. CDR3 in amino acids: CSVEGGLATPSNSYNEQFF.

V usage is TRBV6-1 and J usage is TRBJ2-1. There are 11 residues in the CDR3. Per the germline V gene, CDR1 is MNHNS and CDR2 is SASEGT. This chain's CDR3 is CASTTLGEQFF.